This TCR beta chain came from a study of T-cell reconstitution after alpha-beta-depleted transplantation in children. Findings of the study overall: About two months after transplant, alpha-beta T cells reportedly came from several hundred expanded graft clones. For some patients, TCRbeta diversity was high at day 60 because of recipient T cells and thymic progenitors that survived.

Germline trimming cut 1 base from V and 3 bases from J; bases unmatched to any gene: 4. The CDR3 runs 15 residues. Germline V gene data show CDR1 as SGHRS and CDR2 as YFSETQ. Regarding this clonotype: The antigen remains unidentified.

A TCRbeta library incorporating unique molecular identifiers was prepared. Each CDR3 protein is one row after TCRdb ran MiXCR on the PCR reads. The data contain approximately 110,000 distinct CDR3 sequences, over 9% of them singletons. The source was PBMCs, collected before TCRalphabeta/CD19-depleted stem cell transplant. This receptor was obtained from a boy aged 2 to 9 with acute lymphoblastic leukemia, due to receive a stem cell transplant. The V call is TRBV5-1, the J call TRBJ1-2; 9 nucleotides agree with TRBD1. CDR3 protein: CASSLTGGADYGYTF. Written as DNA, the CDR3 is TGCGCCAGCAGCTTGACAGGGGGCGCGGACTATGGCTACACCTTC. Together with reference TRBV5-1 and TRBJ1-2, the CDR3 gives the full variable domain: KAGVTQTPRYLIKTRGQQVTLSCSPISGHRSVSWYQQTPGQGLQFLFEYFSETQRNKGNFPGRFSGRQFSNSRSEMNVSTLELGDSALYLCASSLTGGADYGYTFGSGTRLTVV.